This TCR beta chain was observed in a study of cytotoxic CD8 clonotypes in ibrutinib-treated CLL. With cryopreserved PBMCs as the source, roughly 1.8 micrograms of genomic DNA went to TCR beta libraries. This clone was detected once. Its antigen is not identified. The CDR3 has 14 amino acids. CDR1 and CDR2 (germline): SNHLY, FYNNEI. V trimming: 4 bases; J trimming: 7 bases; junction bases outside the gene matches: 10. Regarding the study as a whole: A rise in clonality was seen at ibrutinib response, and a fall back toward baseline was seen at progression. Few clonotypes were public, and these shrank or held steady under treatment.

Data came from immunoSEQ multiplex PCR; TCRdb stores just in-frame clones and leaves some out. Of about 270,000 clones in the sample, around 77% were seen once. The specimen was PBMCs, collected at disease progression, from a patient treated with ibrutinib. The rearrangement links TRBV2 to TRBJ2-7; 7 nucleotides align to TRBD2. This receptor was obtained from a human donor with chronic lymphocytic leukemia. The DNA for the CDR3 is TGTGCCAGCAGTGGGTGGACTAGTAGGTGGGAGCAGTACTTC. It codes for CASSGWTSRWEQYF.